The 21 T cell receptor beta chains in this list originate from one sample, sequenced in a study of a mutant IDH1 vaccine in newly diagnosed glioma. These receptors' targets are unknown. Time point given: week 47, end of study. Each dose of the vaccine consisted of 300 ug of mutant IDH1 20-mer peptide, with topical imiquimod. The repertoire was sequenced with immunoSEQ multiplex PCR; TCRdb's copy has only in-frame clones and lacks some. The table has around 50,000 clones, 65% seen once. The sample was peripheral blood mononuclear cells (PBMCs), taken from a glioma patient whose treatment included an IDH1 peptide vaccine. These receptors all come from a middle-aged man with glioma. Some clones in this sample may be carry-over from other donors' samples.

This sequence joins TRBV10-3 and TRBJ1-2, with D perhaps matching TRBD1 (5 bases). In germline, CDR1 is ENHRY, CDR2 SYGVKD. With 9 bases removed from V and 7 bases from J, the gap between germline ends came to 18 bases. This CDR3 contains 13 residues. For the CDR3, the DNA is TGTGCCATAGGGGATCTCGGGGACGTTGGCTACACCTTC. Translated: CAIGDLGDVGYTF.

Only a few counts were recorded for this clone. The rearrangement joins TRBV11-2 to TRBJ2-1; the match to TRBD1 covers 10 bases. With 1 base clipped from V and 6 bases from J, the junction kept 3 bases outside the gene matches. The CDR3 has 15 residues. Per the germline V gene, CDR1 is SGHAT and CDR2 is FQNNGV. The CDR3, as DNA: TGTGCCAGCAGCTTAGGGACAGGGGGTAGCAATGAGCAGTTCTTC. Translating gives CASSLGTGGSNEQFF.

The rearrangement links TRBV6-5 to TRBJ2-7; 9 bases fit TRBD1. The ends lost 3 bases at V and 2 bases at J; junction bases unmatched: 5. The CDR3 has 15 amino acids. Germline V gives CDR1 MNHEY, CDR2 SVGAGI. DNA for the CDR3: TGTGCCAGCAGTTATTCCGGACAGGGGCCCTACGAGCAGTACTTC. Translation: CASSYSGQGPYEQYF.

The J gene is TRBJ1-1, the V gene TRBV15, with D tentatively TRBD1 (6 bases). Germline V lookup: CDR1 LNHNV, CDR2 YYDKDF (reference sequence). V shed 5 bases and J shed 0 bases, with 10 bases lying between them. CDR3 size: 14 residues. CDR3 in DNA: TGTGCCACCAGCCGGGACATGCTGAACACTGAAGCTTTCTTT. Residues: CATSRDMLNTEAFF.

This clone was detected a few times. This CDR3 is also generated by other DNA sequences in the sample. CDR3 DNA: TGTGCCAGCAGTTACAGGGCGGATGGCTACACCTTC. It codes for CASSYRADGYTF. The chain links TRBV6-6 to TRBJ1-2; D is undetermined. The V end was cut by 2 bases, the J end by 6 bases, with 7 bases between. CDR1 and CDR2 from the germline V gene are MNHNY and SVGAGI (reference sequence). The CDR3 totals 12 residues.

The chain employs TRBV5-8 and TRBJ1-4; 8 bases match TRBD1. CDR1 and CDR2 (germline): SGHTS, YDEGEE. The CDR3 runs to 15 residues. Unmatched junction bases numbered 10, after V lost 4 bases and J lost 8 bases. The CDR3 sequence: CASSPGQGSYEKLFF. The DNA of the CDR3 is TGTGCCAGCAGCCCCGGACAGGGAAGTTACGAAAAACTGTTTTTT.

The sample holds a few counts of this clone. The rearrangement links TRBV6-5 to TRBJ1-3; no reliable D call. V was trimmed by 6 bases and J by 0 bases, leaving 9 bases between them. This CDR3 is built from 14 residues. CDR1 and CDR2 (germline): MNHEY, SVGAGI. CDR3 region: CASSPGSSGNTIYF. CDR3 in DNA: TGTGCCAGCAGCCCTGGGAGCTCTGGAAACACCATATATTTT.

The V and J genes are TRBV9 and TRBJ1-2, with D tentatively TRBD1 (5 bases). The CDR3 length is 17 residues. V gave up 0 bases and J gave up 5 bases, with 20 bases separating them. Per germline, CDR1 SGDLS and CDR2 YYNGEE. In nucleotides, the CDR3 is TGTGCCAGCAGCGTAGATCGTAGTTTAGGGACGGTTTATGGCTACACCTTC. Its translation: CASSVDRSLGTVYGYTF. Combining the CDR3 with reference TRBV9 and TRBJ1-2 gives the whole variable domain DSGVTQTPKHLITATGQRVTLRCSPRSGDLSVYWYQQSLDQGLQFLIQYYNGEERAKGNILERFSAQQFPDLHSELNLSSLELGDSALYFCASSVDRSLGTVYGYTFGSGTRLTVV.

This clone was counted a few times. V is TRBV11-2 and J is TRBJ2-2; D possibly corresponds to TRBD2 (5 bases). This CDR3 has 15 amino acids. Germline values: CDR1 SGHAT, CDR2 FQNNGV. Trimming cost V 3 bases and J 7 bases, with 15 bases left between them. The CDR3 protein is CASSLKTSGFGELFF. As DNA, the CDR3 is TGTGCCAGCAGCTTGAAGACTTCGGGGTTCGGGGAGCTGTTTTTT.

This chain connects TRBV14 to TRBJ1-1; D not resolved. The CDR3 has 15 residues. CDR1 and CDR2 from the germline V gene are SGHDN and FVKESK. Trimming stripped 6 bases from V and 1 base from J, with 15 bases between. CDR3 coding DNA: TGTGCCAGCAGAGAATTTGGGGAGAAGAACACTGAAGCTTTCTTT. Its protein is CASREFGEKNTEAFF.

The chain couples TRBV19 to TRBJ1-6; TRBD1 matches at 7 bases. V was pared by 9 bases and J by 4 bases, with 6 bases of the junction left unmatched. The CDR3 contains 14 residues. The germline V gene encodes CDR1 LNHDA and CDR2 SQIVND (reference sequence). The CDR3 DNA is TGTGCCAGCCGAGGGGGACAGTATAATTCACCCCTCCACTTT. Residues: CASRGGQYNSPLHF.

The rearrangement uses TRBV18 and TRBJ1-4; D unclear. Germline assignment: CDR1 KGHSH and CDR2 LQKENI. The CDR3 has 13 residues. The V and J ends lost 10 bases and 8 bases respectively, with 17 bases between them. The CDR3 region has the DNA TGTGCCACCGCGGGTCAGTCCAGGGAAAAACTGTTTTTT. This codes for CATAGQSREKLFF.

V is TRBV6-1 and J is TRBJ1-1; D is uncertain. The germline V gene encodes CDR1 MNHNS and CDR2 SASEGT. CDR3 length: 14 amino acids. Trimming took 1 base from V and 3 from J, leaving 9 bases between them. In nucleotides, the CDR3 is TGTGCCAGCAGTGAAGTGGTCAGTGACACTGAAGCTTTCTTT. As protein: CASSEVVSDTEAFF.

This chain uses TRBV4-2 with TRBJ1-3; D call uncertain. The CDR3 contains 14 residues. Deletions cut 3 bases from V and 2 bases from J, with 8 bases between. Germline values: CDR1 LGHNA, CDR2 YNFKEQ. The CDR3 loop reads CASSQESTGNTIYF. DNA of the CDR3: TGTGCCAGCAGCCAGGAATCTACTGGAAACACCATATATTTT.

This clone was observed once. This chain joins TRBV5-1 and TRBJ1-1; 7 bases are a match to TRBD1. The CDR3 loop spans 15 amino acids. V was clipped by 0 bases and J by 2 bases; unmatched bases: 4. The germline gives CDR1 SGHRS, CDR2 YFSETQ. The CDR3 is CASSLATGVNTEAFF. The CDR3 nucleotides are TGCGCCAGCAGCTTGGCCACAGGGGTAAACACTGAAGCTTTCTTT. Supplemented by reference TRBV5-1 and TRBJ1-1, the full variable domain reads KAGVTQTPRYLIKTRGQQVTLSCSPISGHRSVSWYQQTPGQGLQFLFEYFSETQRNKGNFPGRFSGRQFSNSRSEMNVSTLELGDSALYLCASSLATGVNTEAFFGQGTRLTVV.

The chain recombines TRBV11-2 with TRBJ1-1, with 8 bases that match TRBD1. This CDR3 has 13 residues. The V gene's germline CDR1 is SGHAT and CDR2 FQNNGV. The J segment lost 8 bases and the V segment lost 2 bases, leaving 4 bases of the junction unmatched. DNA of the CDR3: TGTGCCAGCAGCTTAAACGCAGGGGGCGAAGCTTTCTTT. As protein: CASSLNAGGEAFF.

The genes are TRBV7-2 and TRBJ1-3, with a tentative D call TRBD1 (5 bases). This CDR3 has 16 amino acids. Trimming took off 4 bases at V and 0 bases at J, with 13 bases between the two ends. Per germline, CDR1 SGHTA and CDR2 FQGNSA. CDR3 sequence: CASSSVLGLSGNTIYF. The DNA of the CDR3 is TGTGCCAGCAGCTCCGTGCTGGGGCTCTCTGGAAACACCATATATTTT.

The gene calls are TRBV7-9 and TRBJ1-4; D ambiguous. Germline CDR1 reads SEHNR; CDR2 reads FQNEAQ (reference sequence). The CDR3 has 16 residues. V was pared by 3 bases and J by 0 bases, with 11 bases between. The CDR3 nucleotides read TGTGCCAGCAGCTTCCGCGGACTGGCAACTAATGAAAAACTGTTTTTT. It translates to CASSFRGLATNEKLFF.

V gene TRBV12-5 combines with J gene TRBJ1-6; 7 bases align to TRBD1. The length of the CDR3 is 18 residues. Germline V CDR1 and CDR2: LGHNT, FRNRAP. The V gene end was trimmed by 5 bases and the J gene end by 3 bases; junction bases not matched to a gene: 13. The CDR3 here is CASGASGDRMDYNSPLHF. The CDR3 DNA follows: TGTGCTAGTGGTGCCTCCGGGGACAGAATGGACTATAATTCACCCCTCCACTTT.

J is TRBJ2-7 and V is TRBV6-5; weak D call: TRBD2 (6 bases). V lost 0 bases, J lost 4 bases, and 13 bases lay in between. Germline CDR1 is MNHEY and CDR2 is SVGAGI. This CDR3 comprises 15 residues. The DNA for the CDR3 is TGTGCCAGCAGTTACTCAGGAGGGAGTGCTTACGAGCAGTACTTC. This encodes CASSYSGGSAYEQYF.

V and J are TRBV14 and TRBJ1-2; D ambiguous. CDR1 is SGHDN and CDR2 is FVKESK in the germline V gene. The CDR3 contains 12 residues. V dropped 2 bases and J dropped 8 bases, with 9 bases sitting between them. This CDR3 is CASSQSPWGYTF. The CDR3 region has the DNA TGTGCCAGCAGCCAATCCCCTTGGGGCTACACCTTC.